This TCR beta chain stems from a study of PD-1 blockade in classical Hodgkin lymphoma. Looking at the study overall: Patients in the cohort were put on intravenous nivolumab, 3 mg/kg every 2 weeks.

Sequencing was performed with immunoSEQ multiplex PCR; in TCRdb, only in-frame clones are kept and a portion is missing. The sample lists more than 15,000 clones, approximately 84% occurring once. On this clone itself: The antigen is unknown.

General study findings and limits: In CD4+ cells, TCR diversity went up significantly by C4D1, but in CD8+ cells it did not. Baseline diversity was lower in partial responders and progressors than complete responders.

Indicated time point: cycle 4 day 1 (C4D1), after about 6 weeks of nivolumab. No patient escaped relapse after autologous stem cell transplantation, and brentuximab vedotin exposure varied. Negative selection with magnetic separation was used to purify CD4+ T cells from thawed PBMCs. Under best response, outcomes were complete response, partial response or progressive disease. The sequencing used CD4+ T cells from blood, collected before the fourth cycle of nivolumab. This sequence was found in a human donor with classical Hodgkin lymphoma.

The chain's CDR3 is CASSTLGGAADTQYF. In nucleotides, the CDR3 is TGTGCCAGCAGCACTTTGGGAGGGGCGGCAGATACGCAGTATTTT. This chain uses TRBV7-6 with TRBJ2-3; TRBD2 matches 7 bases. Germline CDR1 SGHVS, CDR2 FNYEAQ. The V segment lost 5 bases and the J segment 4 bases; nucleotides outside the gene matches: 9. CDR3 length equals 15 residues.